The 5 T cell receptor beta chains in this list originate from one sample, sequenced in a study of T cell changes during pregnancy in multiple sclerosis. This table comes from immunoSEQ multiplex PCR, and its TCRdb copy is limited to in-frame clones, with some not included. The table includes 75,000 to 95,000 clones, around 90% detected once. The specimen comprised peripheral blood, sampled in the first trimester of pregnancy. The receptors were sampled from a female donor with multiple sclerosis, enrolled in a pregnancy study.

This clone was recorded once. The genes are TRBV4-1 and TRBJ2-1, with 7 bases identical to TRBD2. Germline V gene data show CDR1 as MGHRA and CDR2 as YSYEKL. CDR3 length: 17 residues. V dropped 1 base and J dropped 7; count of bases not matched to a gene: 13. CDR3 in amino acids: CASSQAARGRAWNEQFF. The CDR3 bases are TGCGCCAGCAGCCAAGCCGCTCGCGGGAGAGCTTGGAATGAGCAGTTCTTC.

With regard to this clone: The same CDR3 arises from other DNA sequences in this sample as well. The CDR3 DNA reads as TGTGCCAGCAGTTATACAGGGGGTTACAATGAGCAGTTCTTC. Its translation: CASSYTGGYNEQFF. This chain joins TRBV28 and TRBJ2-1; 8 nucleotides agree with TRBD1. V was pared by 4 bases and J by 4 bases, with 3 bases of the junction left unmatched. The CDR3 runs to 14 residues. Germline CDR1 and CDR2: MDHEN and SYDVKM.

The V and J genes are TRBV9 and TRBJ2-5; perhaps TRBD2 as D (6 bases). The CDR3 runs 14 residues. V shed 2 bases and J shed 2 bases, with 10 bases lying between them. The germline V gene encodes CDR1 SGDLS and CDR2 YYNGEE. For the CDR3, the DNA is TGTGCCAGCAGCGTCGGGACTCAGCAAGAGACCCAGTACTTC. Amino acid sequence: CASSVGTQQETQYF.

DNA of the CDR3: TGTGCCAGCAGTACGACTGCGCCGAACACTGAAGCTTTCTTT. Its translation is CASSTTAPNTEAFF. The chain employs TRBV27 and TRBJ1-1; D remains ambiguous. The CDR3 is 14 amino acids. Germline-derived CDR1 and CDR2 are MNHEY and SMNVEV (reference sequence). The V end was cut by 5 bases, the J end by 1 base, with 11 bases between.

The V gene is TRBV5-6, the J gene TRBJ1-1, with D tentatively TRBD1 (5 bases). The CDR3 sequence is 12 residues long. V was pared by 3 bases and J by 4 bases, with 7 bases between. Germline V CDR1 and CDR2: SGHDT, YYEEEE. The CDR3 sequence: CASSSGGTEAFF. The CDR3 DNA reads TGTGCCAGCAGCTCGGGGGGCACTGAAGCTTTCTTT. Complete variable domain (other parts from reference TRBV5-6 and TRBJ1-1): DAGVTQSPTHLIKTRGQQVTLRCSPKSGHDTVSWYQQALGQGPQFIFQYYEEEERQRGNFPDRFSGHQFPNYSSELNVNALLLGDSALYLCASSSGGTEAFFGQGTRLTVV.